Ten or more counts support the clone carrying this TCR beta chain. Its antigen is not known. The data were obtained in a study of breast tumors, draining lymph nodes, adjacent tissues. Points from the study as a whole: That most tumor T cells come from lymph nodes remained unproven. Most tumor T cells seemingly derive from lymph node, then expand in tumor. Compared with lymph nodes, tumors were less diverse; compared with nontumor tissue, more. Tumor and nontumor repertoires were significantly more similar in luminal-like than in basal-like breast cancer.

CDR1 MDHEN and CDR2 SYDVKM come from the germline V gene. V dropped 3 bases and J dropped 3 bases, with 8 bases sitting between them. The CDR3 length is 13 residues. TCRdb fed the multiplex PCR reads into MiXCR, producing one record per CDR3 protein. The top ten hold about 2.4% of the sample, which has about 130,000 distinct CDR3 sequences, about a fifth seen once. Breast cancer patients provided tissue from their axillary draining lymph nodes. This rearrangement joins TRBV28 to TRBJ1-2, with a tentative D call TRBD1 (5 bases). This TCR was recovered from a female donor with breast cancer. Some clones in this sample may be carry-over from other donors' samples. The sample comprised axillary lymph node tissue. CDR3 residues: CASSFGRDYGYTF. The CDR3 coding sequence is TGTGCCAGCAGTTTCGGCAGGGACTATGGCTACACCTTC.